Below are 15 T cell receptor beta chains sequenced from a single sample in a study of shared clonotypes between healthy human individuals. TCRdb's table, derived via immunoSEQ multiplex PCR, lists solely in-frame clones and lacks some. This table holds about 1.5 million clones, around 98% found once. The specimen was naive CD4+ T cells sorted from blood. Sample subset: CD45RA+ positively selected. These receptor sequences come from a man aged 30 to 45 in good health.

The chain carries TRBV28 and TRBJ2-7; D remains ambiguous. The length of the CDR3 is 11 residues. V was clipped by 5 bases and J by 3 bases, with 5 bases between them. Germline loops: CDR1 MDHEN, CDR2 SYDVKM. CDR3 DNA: TGTGCCAGCAGTGACCGCTACGAGCAGTACTTC. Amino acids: CASSDRYEQYF.

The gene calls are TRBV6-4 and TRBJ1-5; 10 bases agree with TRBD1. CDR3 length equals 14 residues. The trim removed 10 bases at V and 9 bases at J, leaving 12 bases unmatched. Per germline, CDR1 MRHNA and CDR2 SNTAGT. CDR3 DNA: TGTGCCACCCTAATCGACAGGGGGCAATGGCCCCAGCATTTT. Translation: CATLIDRGQWPQHF.

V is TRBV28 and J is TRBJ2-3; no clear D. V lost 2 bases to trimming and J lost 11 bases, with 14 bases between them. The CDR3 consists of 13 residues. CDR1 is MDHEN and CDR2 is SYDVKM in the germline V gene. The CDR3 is CASSLKHPRKQYF. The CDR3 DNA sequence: TGTGCCAGCAGTTTAAAGCACCCCAGGAAGCAGTATTTT.

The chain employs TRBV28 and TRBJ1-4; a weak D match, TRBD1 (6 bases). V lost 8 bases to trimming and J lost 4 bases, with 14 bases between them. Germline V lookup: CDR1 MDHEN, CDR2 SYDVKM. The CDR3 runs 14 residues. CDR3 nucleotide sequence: TGTGCCAGCTTAGGGGGTTGGGTTAATGAAAAACTGTTTTTT. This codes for CASLGGWVNEKLFF.

CDR3 sequence: CASSSQVRSVGRMAYEQYF. For the CDR3, the DNA is TGTGCCAGTAGTAGCCAAGTTAGATCGGTCGGCCGGATGGCCTACGAGCAGTACTTC. V is TRBV19 and J is TRBJ2-7; unclear D gene. Trimming pared 4 bases from V and 2 bases from J, leaving 27 bases between. CDR3 length: 19 amino acids. CDR1 is LNHDA, CDR2 SQIVND, per germline (reference sequence).

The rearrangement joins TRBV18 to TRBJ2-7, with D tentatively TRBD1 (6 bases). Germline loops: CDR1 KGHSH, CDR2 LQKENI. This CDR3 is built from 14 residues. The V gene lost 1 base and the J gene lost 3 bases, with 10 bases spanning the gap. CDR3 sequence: CASSPLRTDYEQYF. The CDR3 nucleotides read TGTGCCAGCTCACCACTCAGGACAGACTACGAGCAGTACTTC.

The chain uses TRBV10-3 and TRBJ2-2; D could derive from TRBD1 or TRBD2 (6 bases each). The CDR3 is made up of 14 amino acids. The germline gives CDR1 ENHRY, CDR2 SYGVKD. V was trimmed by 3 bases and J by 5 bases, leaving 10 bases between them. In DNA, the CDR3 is TGTGCCATCAGTGATGGGGGGCGAACCGGGGAGCTGTTTTTT. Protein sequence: CAISDGGRTGELFF.

The CDR3 DNA follows: TGTGCCAGCAGCATCAGAGGGGAGCGAGACTATGGCTACACCTTC. Its translation: CASSIRGERDYGYTF. The chain recombines TRBV7-9 with TRBJ1-2; D possibly corresponds to TRBD1 (5 bases). V lost 5 bases to trimming and J lost 3 bases, with 16 bases between them. This CDR3 is 15 amino acids long. In germline, CDR1 is SEHNR, CDR2 FQNEAQ (reference sequence).

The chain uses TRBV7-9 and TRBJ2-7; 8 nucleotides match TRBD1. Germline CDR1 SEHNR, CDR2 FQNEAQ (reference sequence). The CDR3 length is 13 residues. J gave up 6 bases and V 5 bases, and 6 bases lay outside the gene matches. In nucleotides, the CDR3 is TGTGCCAGCAGCCCCGGACAGGGCGGCGAGCAGTACTTC. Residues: CASSPGQGGEQYF.

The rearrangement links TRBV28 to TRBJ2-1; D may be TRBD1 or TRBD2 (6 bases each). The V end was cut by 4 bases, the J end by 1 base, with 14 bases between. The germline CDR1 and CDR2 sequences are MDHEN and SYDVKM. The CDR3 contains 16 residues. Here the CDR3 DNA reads TGTGCCAGCAGTTCCCGAGGGGGGTATTCCTACAATGAGCAGTTCTTC. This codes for CASSSRGGYSYNEQFF. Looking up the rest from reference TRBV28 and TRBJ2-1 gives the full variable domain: DVKVTQSSRYLVKRTGEKVFLECVQDMDHENMFWYRQDPGLGLRLIYFSYDVKMKEKGDIPEGYSVSREKKERFSLILESASTNQTSMYLCASSSRGGYSYNEQFFGPGTRLTVL.

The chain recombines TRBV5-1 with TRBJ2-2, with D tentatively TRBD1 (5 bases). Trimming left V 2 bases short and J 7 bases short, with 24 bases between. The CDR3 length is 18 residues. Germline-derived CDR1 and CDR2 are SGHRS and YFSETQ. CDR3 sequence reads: CASSFSGPQGRIYGELFF. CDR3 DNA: TGCGCCAGCAGCTTCTCCGGACCCCAGGGCAGAATTTACGGGGAGCTGTTTTTT. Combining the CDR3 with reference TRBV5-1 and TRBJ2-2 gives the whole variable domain KAGVTQTPRYLIKTRGQQVTLSCSPISGHRSVSWYQQTPGQGLQFLFEYFSETQRNKGNFPGRFSGRQFSNSRSEMNVSTLELGDSALYLCASSFSGPQGRIYGELFFGEGSRLTVL.

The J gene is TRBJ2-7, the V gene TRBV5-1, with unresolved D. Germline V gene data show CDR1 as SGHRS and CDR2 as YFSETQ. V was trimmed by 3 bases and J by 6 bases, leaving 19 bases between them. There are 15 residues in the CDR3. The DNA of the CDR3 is TGCGCCAGCAGCTGGGCCACATCACCCTCCGGCGAGCAGTACTTC. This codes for CASSWATSPSGEQYF.

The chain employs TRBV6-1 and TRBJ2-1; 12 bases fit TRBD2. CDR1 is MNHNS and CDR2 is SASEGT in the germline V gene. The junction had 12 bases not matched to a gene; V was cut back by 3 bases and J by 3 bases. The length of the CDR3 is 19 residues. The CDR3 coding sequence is TGTGCCAGCAGTGAGGACGGTTCAAAGGGACTAGCGGGCTACAATGAGCAGTTCTTC. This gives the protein CASSEDGSKGLAGYNEQFF.

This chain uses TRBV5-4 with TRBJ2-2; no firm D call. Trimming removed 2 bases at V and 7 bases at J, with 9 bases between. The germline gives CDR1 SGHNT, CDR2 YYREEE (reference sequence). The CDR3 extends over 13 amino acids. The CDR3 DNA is TGTGCCAGCAGCTTTGGCTCCAACGGGGAGCTGTTTTTT. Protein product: CASSFGSNGELFF.

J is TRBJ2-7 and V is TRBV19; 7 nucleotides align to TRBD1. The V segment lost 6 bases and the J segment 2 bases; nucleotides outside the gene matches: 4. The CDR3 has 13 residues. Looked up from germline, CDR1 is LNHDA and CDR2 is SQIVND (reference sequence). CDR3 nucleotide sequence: TGTGCCAGTAGACCCCAGGGGGCCTACGAGCAGTACTTC. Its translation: CASRPQGAYEQYF.